The sequence of this T cell receptor (beta chain) was determined in a study of blood T cell repertoires in COVID-19. Turning to the study itself: Samples came from the United States, Italy and Spain, spanning acute and convalescent COVID-19.

Repertoires were generated with immunoSEQ multiplex PCR, while TCRdb's copy carries only in-frame clones and drops some. The sample records over 130,000 clones, around 82% being singletons. The clonotype was recovered from a woman aged 55-70 years with acute or convalescent COVID-19. The sample comprised peripheral blood.

DNA for the CDR3: TGTGCCAGCAGTTACTCGAGGGGACAGCAGGAAAAACTGTTTTTT. It encodes CASSYSRGQQEKLFF. This chain uses TRBV6-6 with TRBJ1-4, with TRBD1 matching over 7 bases. This CDR3 is built from 15 residues. Trimming at V came to 0 bases and at J to 8 bases, leaving 6 bases not matched to a gene. Germline-derived CDR1 and CDR2 are MNHNY and SVGAGI (reference sequence).